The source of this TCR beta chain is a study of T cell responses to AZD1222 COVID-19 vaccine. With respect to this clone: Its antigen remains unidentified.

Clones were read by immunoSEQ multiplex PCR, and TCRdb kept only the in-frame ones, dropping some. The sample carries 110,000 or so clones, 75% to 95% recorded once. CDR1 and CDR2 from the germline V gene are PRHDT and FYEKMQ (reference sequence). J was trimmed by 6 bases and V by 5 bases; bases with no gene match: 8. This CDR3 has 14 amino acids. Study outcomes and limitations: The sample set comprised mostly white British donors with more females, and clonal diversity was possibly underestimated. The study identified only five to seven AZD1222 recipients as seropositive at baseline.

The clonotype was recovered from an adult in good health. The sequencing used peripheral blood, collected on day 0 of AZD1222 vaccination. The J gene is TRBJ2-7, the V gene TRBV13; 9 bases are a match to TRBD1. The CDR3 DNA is TGTGCCAGCAGCGGACCGGGACAGGGTGGCGAGCAGTACTTC. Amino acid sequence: CASSGPGQGGEQYF. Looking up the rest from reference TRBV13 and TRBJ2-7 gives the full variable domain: AAGVIQSPRHLIKEKRETATLKCYPIPRHDTVYWYQQGPGQDPQFLISFYEKMQSDKGSIPDRFSAQQFSDYHSELNMSSLELGDSALYFCASSGPGQGGEQYFGPGTRLTVT.